The present TCR beta chain was sequenced within a study of cytomegalovirus exposure and HLA in healthy donors. Study observations and caveats: Donors belonging to an Asian-associated ancestry cluster reportedly showed fewer N-insertions in productive TCRs than the roughly 670-donor mean, according to what a later analysis found. Using the classifier, cytomegalovirus status was reportedly diagnosed with high specificity and sensitivity.

This donor's record omits CMV serostatus. PCR was performed using 60 Vbeta and 13 Jbeta primers. Sequenced by immunoSEQ multiplex PCR; TCRdb stores in-frame clones only, minus some. The sample records some 120,000 clones, roughly 69% being singletons. Turning to this clone: Its antigen is currently unknown.

This clonotype originated in a human donor in good health. The sequenced material came from PBMCs.

The CDR3 region is CAITPGQGNTGELFF. CDR3 nucleotide sequence: TGTGCCATCACCCCGGGACAGGGGAACACCGGGGAGCTGTTTTTT. V is TRBV10-3 and J is TRBJ2-2, with 9 bases matching TRBD1. In germline, CDR1 is ENHRY, CDR2 SYGVKD. The V segment lost 7 bases and the J segment 1 base; nucleotides outside the gene matches: 4. The CDR3 runs to 15 residues.